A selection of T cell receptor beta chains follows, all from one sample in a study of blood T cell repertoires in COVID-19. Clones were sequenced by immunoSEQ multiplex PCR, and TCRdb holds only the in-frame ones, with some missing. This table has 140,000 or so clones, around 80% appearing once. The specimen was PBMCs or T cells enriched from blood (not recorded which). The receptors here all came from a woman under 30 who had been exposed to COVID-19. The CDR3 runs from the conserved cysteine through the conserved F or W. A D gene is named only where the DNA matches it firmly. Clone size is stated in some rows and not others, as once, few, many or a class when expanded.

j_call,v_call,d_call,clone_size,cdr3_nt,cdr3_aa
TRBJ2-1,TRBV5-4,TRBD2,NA,TGTGCCAGCAGCGGCCTAGCGGGAGACTCCATGGATGAGCAGTTCTTC,CASSGLAGDSMDEQFF
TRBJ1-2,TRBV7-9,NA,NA,TGTGCCAGCAGCTTAAAACAGGGCATAAACTATGGCTACACCTTC,CASSLKQGINYGYTF
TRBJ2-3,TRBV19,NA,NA,TGTGCCAGTAGTATACTTGGAATCAGGGAAGCAGATACGCAGTATTTT,CASSILGIREADTQYF
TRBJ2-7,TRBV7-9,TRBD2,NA,TGTGCCAGCAGCTTCGAACTAGCGGGGACTTACGAGCAGTACTTC,CASSFELAGTYEQYF
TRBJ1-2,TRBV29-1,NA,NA,TGCAGCGCCCCAATTTGGGGGCCCGACAAAGCTAACTATGGCTACACCTTC,CSAPIWGPDKANYGYTF
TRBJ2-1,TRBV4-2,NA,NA,TGTGCCAGCAGCCAAGATCTAACAGGTGAGCAGTTCTTC,CASSQDLTGEQFF
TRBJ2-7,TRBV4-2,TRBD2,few,TGTGCCAGCAGCCGCGGGGGGGGACTAGCCTCGTACGAGCAGTACTTC,CASSRGGGLASYEQYF
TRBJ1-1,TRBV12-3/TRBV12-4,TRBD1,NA,TGTGCCACCAGGACAGGGAGAGGCACTGAAGCTTTCTTT,CATRTGRGTEAFF
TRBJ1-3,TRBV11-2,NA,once,TGTGCCAGCAGCGCCAGTTCCAGCTCTGGAAACACCATATATTTT,CASSASSSSGNTIYF
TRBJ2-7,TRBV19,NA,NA,TGTGCCAAGCCTGGACGGGACTCCTACGAGCAGTACTTC,CAKPGRDSYEQYF
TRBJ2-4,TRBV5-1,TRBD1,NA,TGCGCCAGCAAACAGGGGTTGGCCAAAAACATTCAGTACTTC,CASKQGLAKNIQYF
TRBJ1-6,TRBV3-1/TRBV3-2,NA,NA,TGTGCCAGCAGCCGAGGATATTCACCCCTCCACTTT,CASSRGYSPLHF
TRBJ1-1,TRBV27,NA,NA,TGTGCCAGCAGTCCTACAGGACCCCGGGAAGCTTTCTTT,CASSPTGPREAFF
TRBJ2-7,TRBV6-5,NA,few,TGTGCCAGCACCCCAAGGGGCGGGATATACGAGCAGTACTTC,CASTPRGGIYEQYF
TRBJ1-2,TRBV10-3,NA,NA,TGTGCCATCAGAAGACGACAGGTAACAGGGATTGACCCCAACTATGGCTACACCTTC,CAIRRRQVTGIDPNYGYTF
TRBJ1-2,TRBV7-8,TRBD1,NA,TGTGCCAGCAGCTTAGCTGGGACAGGGTCATATGGCTACACCTTC,CASSLAGTGSYGYTF
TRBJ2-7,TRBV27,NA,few,TGTGCCAGCAGTCCGACTAGACTGTGGTTCTACGAGCAGTACTTC,CASSPTRLWFYEQYF
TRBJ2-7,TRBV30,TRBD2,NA,TGTGCCTGGGGTCTAGCGGGAGGTAACTCCTACGAGCAGTACTTC,CAWGLAGGNSYEQYF
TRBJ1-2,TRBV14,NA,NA,TGTGCCAGCAGCCGGACTATCGCGGGCTATGGCTACACCTTC,CASSRTIAGYGYTF
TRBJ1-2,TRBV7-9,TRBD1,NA,TGTGCCAGCAGCTTAGCGGGCCGGGACAGGGAATCCTATGGCTACACCTTC,CASSLAGRDRESYGYTF
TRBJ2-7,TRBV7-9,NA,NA,TGTGCCAGCAGCTTATTAGGATACCAGGGGCAGGGCGAGCAGTACTTC,CASSLLGYQGQGEQYF
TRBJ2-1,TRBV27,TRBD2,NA,TGTGCCAGCCGTTCCAGCGGGAGCGGGGGATCCTACAATGAGCAGTTCTTC,CASRSSGSGGSYNEQFF
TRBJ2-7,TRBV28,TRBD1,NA,TGTGCCAGCACCCAAACCGGGACAGGGTTGGGAGAGCAGTACTTC,CASTQTGTGLGEQYF
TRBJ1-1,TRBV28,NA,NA,TGTGCCAGTCTGTCGGGGATCACTGAAGCTTTCTTT,CASLSGITEAFF
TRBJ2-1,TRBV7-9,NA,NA,TGTGCCAGCAGCTCCTCCCCCTATAATGAGCAGTTCTTC,CASSSSPYNEQFF
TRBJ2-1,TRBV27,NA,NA,TGTGCCAGCAGTTTACCACCCGGGAGCGGGTATTACAATGAGCAGTTCTTC,CASSLPPGSGYYNEQFF
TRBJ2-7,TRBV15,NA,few,TGTGCCACCAGCAGAGGGGCGGGACAGTTCTACGAGCAGTACTTC,CATSRGAGQFYEQYF
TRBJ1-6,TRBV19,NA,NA,TGTGCCAGTAGTATGAGGACAACCTATAATTCACCCCTCCACTTT,CASSMRTTYNSPLHF
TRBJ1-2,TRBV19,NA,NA,TGTGCCAGTAGCCGGCAGGGCGCGTTTAACTATGGCTACACCTTC,CASSRQGAFNYGYTF
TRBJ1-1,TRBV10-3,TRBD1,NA,TGTGCCATCAGTGAGGCCGGGACAGATGGCTCCACTGAAGCTTTCTTT,CAISEAGTDGSTEAFF
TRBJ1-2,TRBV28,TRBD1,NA,TGTGCCAGCAGTATGCGACAGGGGGCGAGGTATGGCTACACCTTC,CASSMRQGARYGYTF
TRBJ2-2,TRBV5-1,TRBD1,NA,TGCGCCAGCAGCGCCGGGACAGGGGGATCGAACACCGGGGAGCTGTTTTTT,CASSAGTGGSNTGELFF
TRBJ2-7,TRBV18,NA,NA,TGTGCCAGCTCCCCCACGGCGGAGACCTACGAGCAGTACTTC,CASSPTAETYEQYF
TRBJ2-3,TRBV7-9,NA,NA,TGTGCCAGCAGCTTACCTAACACAGATACGCAGTATTTT,CASSLPNTDTQYF
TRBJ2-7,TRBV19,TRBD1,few,TGTGCCAGTAGTACCAGACAGGGGGTAGTCTACGAGCAGTACTTC,CASSTRQGVVYEQYF
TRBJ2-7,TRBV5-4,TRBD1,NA,TGTGCCAGCAGCTCCGAGGGGACAGGGAACTACGAGCAGTACTTC,CASSSEGTGNYEQYF
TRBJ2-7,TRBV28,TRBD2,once,TGTGCCAGCAGCCCCCCGGGGAGGGGCGAGCAGTACTTC,CASSPPGRGEQYF
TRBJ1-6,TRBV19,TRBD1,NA,TGTGCCAGTAGTACCCCTTTTGTAGGGGGCGACCGTAATTCACCCCTCCACTTT,CASSTPFVGGDRNSPLHF
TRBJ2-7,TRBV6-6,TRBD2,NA,TGTGCCAGCAGTCAAAGACTAGCAGGATACCCTAGCTCCTACGAGCAGTACTTC,CASSQRLAGYPSSYEQYF
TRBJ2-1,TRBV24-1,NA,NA,TGTGCCACCAGTGACCAGGAGGGGTTATGGTTCTTC,CATSDQEGLWFF
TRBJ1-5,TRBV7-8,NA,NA,TGTGCCAGCAGCTTAAACAGGGGCAATCAGCCCCAGCATTTT,CASSLNRGNQPQHF
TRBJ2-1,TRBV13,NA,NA,TGTGCCAGCAGCTCCTTTCGGGCAGGGGGGATCAATGAGCAGTTCTTC,CASSSFRAGGINEQFF
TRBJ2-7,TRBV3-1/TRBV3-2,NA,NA,TGTGCCAGCAGCCCAAATCACAGGCTGCCAAACTACGAGCAGTACTTC,CASSPNHRLPNYEQYF
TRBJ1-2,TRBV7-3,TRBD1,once,TGTGCCAGCAGCGGGGGACAGAACTATGGCTACACCTTC,CASSGGQNYGYTF
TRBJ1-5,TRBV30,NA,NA,TGTGCCTGGAGTGTACAATCGAATCAGCCCCAGCATTTT,CAWSVQSNQPQHF